A single sample gave rise to the 4 T cell receptor beta chains below, sequenced in a study of T cells in narcolepsy (dated by TCRdb to the late 2010s). The library was generated by the immunoSEQ multiplex PCR assay. Held by TCRdb, this immuneACCESS table contains in-frame sequences only and omits some clones. Under half of the omission traces to an unresolved V gene where checked; the cause of the rest is unknown. This sample holds some 25,000 clones; 70% to 85% were observed only once. The ten largest clones represent over 0.55% of the sample. What was sequenced was CD45RA- memory CD4+ T cells from PBMCs. The intended sense of this specimen's cell subset or site label: memory T cells sorted ex vivo from peripheral blood. The source is a human donor with narcolepsy.

This clone was seen a handful of times. The gene calls are TRBV4-2 and TRBJ1-1; the D is unclear. The germline V and J ends were trimmed by 1 base and 1 base, with 13 bases remaining between them. CDR3 size: 16 residues. Germline V gene sequence: CDR1 LGHNA, CDR2 YNFKEQ. The CDR3 sequence: CASSQGVSLGNTEAFF. The CDR3 DNA reads TGTGCCAGCAGCCAAGGGGTATCGTTGGGGAACACTGAAGCTTTCTTT.

This chain joins TRBV7-3 and TRBJ2-2, with 10 bases identical to TRBD2. Trimming cost V 5 bases and J 0 bases; bases outside gene matches: 9. CDR3 length: 18 amino acids. Germline lookup yields CDR1 SGHTA and CDR2 FQGTGA. CDR3 coding DNA: TGTGCCAGCAGCCCAGCCCCTAGCGGGGGCCCGAACACCGGGGAGCTGTTTTTT. Its translation is CASSPAPSGGPNTGELFF.

V gene TRBV14 combines with J gene TRBJ2-7; no firm D call. The CDR3 consists of 13 residues. Germline lookup yields CDR1 SGHDN and CDR2 FVKESK. V lost 0 bases, J lost 5 bases, and 8 bases lay in between. The CDR3 protein is CASSQDLGNEQYF. As DNA, the CDR3 is TGTGCCAGCAGCCAAGATCTGGGGAACGAGCAGTACTTC.

The rearrangement uses TRBV5-6 and TRBJ2-3; 10 positions match TRBD2. CDR3 length: 16 amino acids. Per germline, CDR1 SGHDT and CDR2 YYEEEE. The trim removed 0 bases at V and 4 bases at J, leaving 5 bases unmatched. This chain's CDR3 is CASSLVLAGGADTQYF. CDR3 nucleotide sequence: TGTGCCAGCAGCTTGGTATTAGCGGGAGGCGCAGATACGCAGTATTTT.